Following are 22 T cell receptor beta chains from one sample sequenced in a study of CD8+CD57+ T cells in acquired aplastic anemia. Only patients with CD8+CD57+ cell expansion on flow cytometry were chosen for sequencing. Genomic DNA served as template for TCR beta VDJ and CDR3 profiling. TCRdb re-called the reads through MiXCR, storing one row per CDR3 protein. Of under 250,000 distinct CDR3 sequences in the sample, over 55% were seen once. Sequenced sample: sorted CD4+, CD8+, or CD8+CD57+ T cells (not recorded which) from PBMCs. The receptors here all came from a human donor with aplastic anemia.

This clonotype was counted many times. The CDR3 here is CASSSDRDSGNTIYF. The CDR3 nucleotides read TGTGCCAGCAGCTCAGACAGAGACTCTGGAAACACCATATATTTT. The rearrangement joins TRBV7-9 to TRBJ1-3; TRBD1 is a possible D gene (5 bases). CDR1 SEHNR and CDR2 FQNEAQ come from the germline V gene (reference sequence). CDR3 length: 15 residues. V dropped 4 bases and J dropped 0 bases, with 10 bases sitting between them.

The rearrangement uses TRBV7-2 and TRBJ2-5, with TRBD2 matching 13 bases. This CDR3 has 19 residues. Germline V CDR1 and CDR2: SGHTA, FQGNSA. V was clipped by 3 bases and J by 1 base; unmatched bases: 11. Written as DNA, the CDR3 is TGTGCCAGCAGCTTTTATCCCACTAGCGGGGGGGGGAGCCAAGAGACCCAGTACTTC. Protein product: CASSFYPTSGGGSQETQYF.

The V gene is TRBV7-9, the J gene TRBJ2-1; 8 bases are a match to TRBD2. The CDR3 sequence is 15 residues long. CDR1 and CDR2 from the germline V gene are SEHNR and FQNEAQ (reference sequence). After removal of 6 bases from V and 8 bases from J, the junction contained 12 bases not matched to a gene. As DNA, the CDR3 is TGTGCCAGCAGTGCGAGCGGGAGACCCACCTATGAGCAGTTCTTC. This translates into CASSASGRPTYEQFF.

This chain joins TRBV24-1 and TRBJ2-7; TRBD1 or TRBD2 may be the D gene (5 bases each). The CDR3 contains 12 residues. V shed 4 bases and J shed 6 bases, with 9 bases lying between them. CDR1 is KGHDR and CDR2 is SFDVKD in the germline V gene. For the CDR3, the DNA is TGTGCCACCAGTGACCCAGGGAGCGAGCAGTACTTC. It encodes CATSDPGSEQYF.

This chain uses TRBV30 with TRBJ2-1, with TRBD2 matching over 7 bases. The CDR3 length is 12 residues. With V trimmed by 2 bases and J by 9 bases, 4 bases remained unmatched. Germline V gene lookup returns CDR1 GTSNPN and CDR2 SVGIG (reference sequence). This CDR3 reads CAWSMGGGEQFF. Written as DNA, the CDR3 is TGTGCCTGGAGTATGGGGGGGGGTGAGCAGTTCTTC. Filled out from reference TRBV30 and TRBJ2-1, the complete variable domain reads SQTIHQWPATLVQPVGSPLSLECTVEGTSNPNLYWYRQAAGRGLQLLFYSVGIGQISSEVPQNLSASRPQDRQFILSSKKLLLSDSGFYLCAWSMGGGEQFFGPGTRLTVL.

Only one count was recorded for this clonotype. The chain combines TRBV10-1 with TRBJ2-2; D is possibly TRBD1 (5 bases). From germline, CDR1 is WNHNN and CDR2 SYGVQD (reference sequence). Trimming shortened V by 3 bases and J by 5 bases, and 13 bases separated the two germline ends. The length of the CDR3 is 15 residues. This CDR3 is CASSEGAVGTGELFF. The CDR3 DNA follows: TGCGCCAGCAGTGAAGGGGCGGTCGGGACCGGGGAGCTGTTTTTT.

The chain combines TRBV5-1 with TRBJ2-1; 15 nucleotides match TRBD2. The V segment lost 4 bases and the J segment 8 bases; nucleotides outside the gene matches: 4. The length of the CDR3 is 15 residues. Per germline, CDR1 SGHRS and CDR2 YFSETQ. The CDR3: CASSLGLAGGDEQFF. Here the CDR3 DNA reads TGCGCCAGCAGCCTGGGACTAGCGGGGGGCGATGAGCAGTTCTTC.

The chain combines TRBV7-6 with TRBJ2-2; tentative D call: TRBD1 (5 bases). Germline CDR1 and CDR2: SGHVS and FNYEAQ. The CDR3 spans 14 residues. V lost 6 bases, J lost 0 bases, and 8 bases lay in between. In DNA form, the CDR3 reads TGTGCCAGCAGTCGACAGCCGAACACCGGGGAGCTGTTTTTT. This codes for CASSRQPNTGELFF.

The gene calls are TRBV14 and TRBJ1-3; D remains unclear. This CDR3 is built from 13 residues. V lost 4 bases to trimming and J lost 2 bases, with 6 bases between them. Germline V lookup: CDR1 SGHDN, CDR2 FVKESK. Here the CDR3 reads CASSPAAGNTIYF. CDR3 DNA sequence: TGTGCCAGCAGCCCGGCAGCTGGAAACACCATATATTTT.

V gene TRBV20-1 combines with J gene TRBJ1-6; D not resolved. The CDR3 is 15 residues long. The V end lost 2 bases, the J end lost 0 bases, and 8 bases lay between the germline ends. CDR1 DFQATT and CDR2 SNEGSKA come from the germline V gene (reference sequence). The CDR3 reads CSARKDGSYNSPLHF. The CDR3 DNA sequence: TGCAGTGCTAGAAAAGACGGCTCCTATAATTCACCCCTCCACTTT.

The chain recombines TRBV7-8 with TRBJ1-2, with D unresolved. Trimming stripped 3 bases from V and 6 bases from J, with 11 bases between. This CDR3 spans 13 amino acids. Germline CDR1 and CDR2: SGHVS and FQNEAQ. CDR3 DNA: TGTGCCAGCAGCTTTTTGTCCGGTAATGGCTACACCTTC. It codes for CASSFLSGNGYTF.

With respect to this clonotype: A much larger clone lies a single base off, so this may be a read error. The limits of the CDR3 on the DNA are not certain, so only TCRdb's listed CDR3 is given. This chain connects TRBV7-8 to TRBJ2-7; the D call in the table, TRBD2, was not verified against the DNA. Germline CDR1 SGHVS, CDR2 FQNEAQ. The CDR3 is 17 residues long, ends included. The CDR3 reads CASSLGVGGGALRERYF.

V and J are TRBV12-3 or TRBV12-4 and TRBJ2-2, with D possibly called TRBD1 or TRBD2 (5 bases each). Trimming took 6 bases from V and 4 from J, leaving 18 bases between them. The CDR3 is 16 residues long. CDR3 amino acids: CASSPRTPAGTGELFF. The CDR3 nucleotides are TGTGCCAGCAGCCCCAGGACACCTGCGGGCACCGGGGAGCTGTTTTTT.

The chain combines TRBV7-2 with TRBJ2-1; 7 bases match TRBD2. The CDR3 totals 15 residues. With V trimmed by 7 bases and J by 4 bases, 10 bases remained unmatched. Germline-derived CDR1 and CDR2 are SGHTA and FQGNSA. The CDR3 here is CASILMAGAYNEQFF. CDR3 nucleotide sequence: TGTGCCAGCATACTAATGGCGGGAGCTTACAATGAGCAGTTCTTC.

The V gene is TRBV25-1, the J gene TRBJ1-1; a possible D gene is TRBD1 (5 bases). The CDR3 sequence is 16 residues long. Germline V gene sequence: CDR1 MGHDK, CDR2 SYGVNS. V lost 7 bases, J lost 6 bases, and 24 bases lay in between. In DNA form, the CDR3 reads TGTGCCAGCACCAAGAAAGACGGGGCGAAGGTCTCTGAAGCTTTCTTT. This codes for CASTKKDGAKVSEAFF.

Turning to this clonotype: A junction boundary mismatches the germline segment, possibly from a read error. The chain is built from TRBV12-5 and TRBJ1-1; D unclear. CDR3 length: 13 amino acids. Germline lookup yields CDR1 LGHNT and CDR2 FRNRAP. CDR3: CASGLGVNTEAFF. CDR3 sequence (DNA): TGTGCTAGTGGTTTGGGAGTGAACACTGAAGCTTTCTTC.

This clonotype was found a few times. The CDR3 DNA is TGTGCCAGCAGTAGAGGGGAGGCAAGTTCACCCCTCCACTTT. Translation gives CASSRGEASSPLHF. The J gene is TRBJ1-6, the V gene TRBV5-4; tentative D call: TRBD1 (5 bases). Germline V gene data show CDR1 as SGHNT and CDR2 as YYREEE (reference sequence). The CDR3 has 14 residues. Trimming shortened V by 5 bases and J by 9 bases, and 15 bases separated the two germline ends.

Of note for this clonotype: This may be a read error: a much more frequent sequence differs by one nucleotide. The chain employs TRBV7-9 and TRBJ2-2; D perhaps matches TRBD1 (6 bases). The V gene's germline CDR1 is SEHNR and CDR2 FQNEAQ (reference sequence). V was cut by 7 bases and J by 4 bases, with 16 bases left in between. This CDR3 is built from 15 residues. CDR3 bases: TGTGCCAGCAACCGGGGAAAGGGGGTCACCGGGGAGCTGTTTTTT. It encodes CASNRGKGVTGELFF.

V gene TRBV7-9 combines with J gene TRBJ2-1; 13 nucleotides agree with TRBD2. The J call is doubtful: the DNA matches TRBJ2-7 better. Germline CDR1 reads SEHNR; CDR2 reads FQNEAQ (reference sequence). The CDR3 covers 15 residues. The CDR3 DNA follows: TGTGCCAGCAGCCCCCCGGGACTAGCGGGAAACGAGCAGTACTTC. This sequence encodes CASSPPGLAGNEQYF.

This clonotype was seen a few times. The V call is TRBV7-3, the J call TRBJ2-1; D possibly matches TRBD1 or TRBD2 (5 bases each). The CDR3 contains 14 residues. CDR1 and CDR2 (germline): SGHTA, FQGTGA. The V end lost 4 bases, the J end lost 3 bases, and 10 bases lay between the germline ends. The CDR3 DNA sequence: TGTGCCAGCAGCTCACCAGGGAGCTACAATGAGCAGTTCTTC. Translation: CASSSPGSYNEQFF.

The chain recombines TRBV24-1 with TRBJ2-1, with TRBD1 identical over 7 bases. CDR3 length equals 18 residues. In germline, CDR1 is KGHDR, CDR2 SFDVKD. With 0 bases clipped from V and 0 bases from J, the junction kept 7 bases outside the gene matches. This CDR3 reads CATSDLSYRGSSYNEQFF. For the CDR3, the DNA is TGTGCCACCAGTGATTTGAGTTACAGGGGTTCCTCCTACAATGAGCAGTTCTTC.

The rearrangement uses TRBV24-1 and TRBJ2-3, with 10 positions matching TRBD1. The length of the CDR3 is 17 residues. CDR1 and CDR2 from the germline V gene are KGHDR and SFDVKD. J gave up 5 bases and V 7 bases, and 14 bases lay outside the gene matches. The CDR3 DNA sequence: TGTGCCACCAGCCAAGAGAGTGGGGACAGGGGCAGAGATACGCAGTATTTT. Translated: CATSQESGDRGRDTQYF.